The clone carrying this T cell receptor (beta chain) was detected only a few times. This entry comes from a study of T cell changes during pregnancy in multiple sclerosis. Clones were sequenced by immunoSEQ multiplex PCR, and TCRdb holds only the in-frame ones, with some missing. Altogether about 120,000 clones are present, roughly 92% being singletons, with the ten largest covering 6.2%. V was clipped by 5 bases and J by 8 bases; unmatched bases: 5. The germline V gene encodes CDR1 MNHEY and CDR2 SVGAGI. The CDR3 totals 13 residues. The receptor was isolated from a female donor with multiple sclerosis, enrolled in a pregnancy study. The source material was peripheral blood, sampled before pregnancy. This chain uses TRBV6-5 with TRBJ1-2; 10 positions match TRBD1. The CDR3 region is CASSEDRGGGYTF. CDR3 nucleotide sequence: TGTGCCAGCAGTGAGGACAGGGGGGGAGGCTACACCTTC.